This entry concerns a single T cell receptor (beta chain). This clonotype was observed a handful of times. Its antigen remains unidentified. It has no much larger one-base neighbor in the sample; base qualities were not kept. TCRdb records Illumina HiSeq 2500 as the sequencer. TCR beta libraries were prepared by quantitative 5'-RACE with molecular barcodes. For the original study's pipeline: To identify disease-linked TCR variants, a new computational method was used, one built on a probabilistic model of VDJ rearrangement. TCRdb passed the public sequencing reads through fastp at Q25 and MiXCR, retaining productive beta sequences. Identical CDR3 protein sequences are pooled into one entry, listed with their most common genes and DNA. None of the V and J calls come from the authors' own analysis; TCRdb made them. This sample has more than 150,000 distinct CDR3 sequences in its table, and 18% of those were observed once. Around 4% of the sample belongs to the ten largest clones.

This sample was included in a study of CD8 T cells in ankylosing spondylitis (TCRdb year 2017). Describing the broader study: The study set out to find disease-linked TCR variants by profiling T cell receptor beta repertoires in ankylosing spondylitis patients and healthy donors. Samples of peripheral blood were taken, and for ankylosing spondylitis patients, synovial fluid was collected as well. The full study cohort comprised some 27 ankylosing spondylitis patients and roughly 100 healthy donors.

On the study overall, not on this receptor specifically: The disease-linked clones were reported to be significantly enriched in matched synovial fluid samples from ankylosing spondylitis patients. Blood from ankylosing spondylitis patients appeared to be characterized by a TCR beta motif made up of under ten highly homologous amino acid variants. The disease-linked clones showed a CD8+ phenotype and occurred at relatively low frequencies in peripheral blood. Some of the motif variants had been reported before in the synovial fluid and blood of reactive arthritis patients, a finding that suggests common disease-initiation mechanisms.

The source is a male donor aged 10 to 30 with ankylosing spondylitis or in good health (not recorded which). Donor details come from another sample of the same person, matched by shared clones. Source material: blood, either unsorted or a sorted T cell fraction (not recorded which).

The CDR3 protein is CSVAATEAFF. The DNA sequence follows: TGCAGCGTTGCAGCCACTGAAGCTTTCTTT. Recombination linked TRBV29-1 to TRBJ1-1, with the D gene uncertain. Between the V and J ends, shortened by 4 bases and 4 bases respectively, the junction contains 4 bases. The CDR3 runs 10 amino acids, cysteine and phenylalanine included. Only the CDR3 DNA stays, 30 bases, in frame from base 1. CDR1 SQVTM and CDR2 ANQGSEA are derived from the germline V gene.